This T cell receptor (beta chain) appears in the sequencing data of a study of blood T cell repertoires in COVID-19. Study-level background: Acute and convalescent COVID-19 specimens originated in the United States, Italy and Spain. T cells, B-cell-depleted T cells, or PBMCs provided the cDNA or gDNA that served as material.

Trimming removed 1 base from V and 5 bases from J; junction bases left unmatched: 8. Per germline, CDR1 SGDLS and CDR2 YYNGEE. The CDR3 length is 16 residues. Per the original data handling: Amplifying reference gene primers gave estimates of nucleated cell counts. Libraries were prepared by immunoSEQ multiplex PCR; TCRdb keeps only in-frame clonotypes and omits some of them. That table supplies the V and J calls and clone size; D and trimming were determined from the DNA. The table lists 100,000 to 150,000 clones, 85% of them singletons. The source of this sequence is a man older than 75 with active or convalescent COVID-19. The chain couples TRBV9 to TRBJ2-5; the match to TRBD2 covers 10 bases. Sample: peripheral blood. The chain's CDR3 is CASSVRRTSGPETQYF. Written as DNA, the CDR3 is TGTGCCAGCAGCGTACGTCGGACTAGCGGTCCGGAGACCCAGTACTTC.